This T cell receptor beta chain was sequenced in a study of shared clonotypes between healthy human individuals. What was sequenced on ten immunoSEQ deep assay plates was unsorted PBMC DNA. Some clones are missing from TCRdb's copy, which holds only in-frame ones; the method was immunoSEQ multiplex PCR. The sample holds about 490,000 clones, about 84% seen once. This CDR3 is 15 amino acids long. Germline values: CDR1 SGDLS, CDR2 YYNGEE. V gave up 0 bases and J gave up 0 bases, with 9 bases separating them. Source material: PBMCs. The sequence was collected from a woman between 40 and 50 years old in good health. Some clones in this sample may be carry-over from other donors' samples. The rearrangement joins TRBV9 to TRBJ1-2, with D hard to call. For the CDR3, the DNA is TGTGCCAGCAGCGTAGGAGGGTTAGCTAACTATGGCTACACCTTC. Translation gives CASSVGGLANYGYTF.